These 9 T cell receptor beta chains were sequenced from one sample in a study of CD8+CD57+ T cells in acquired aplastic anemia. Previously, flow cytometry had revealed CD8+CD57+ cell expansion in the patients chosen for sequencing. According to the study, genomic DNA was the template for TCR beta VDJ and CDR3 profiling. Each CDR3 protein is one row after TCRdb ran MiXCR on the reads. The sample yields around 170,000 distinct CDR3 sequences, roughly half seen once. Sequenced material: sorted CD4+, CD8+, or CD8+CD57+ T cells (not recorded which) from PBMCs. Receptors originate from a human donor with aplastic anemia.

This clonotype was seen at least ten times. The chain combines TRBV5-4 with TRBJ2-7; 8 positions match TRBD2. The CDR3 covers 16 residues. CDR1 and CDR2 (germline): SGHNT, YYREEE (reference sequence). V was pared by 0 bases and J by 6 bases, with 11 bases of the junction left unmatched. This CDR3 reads CASSLDLSAGVGEQYF. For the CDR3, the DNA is TGTGCCAGCAGCTTGGATCTGTCAGCGGGAGTAGGCGAGCAGTACTTC. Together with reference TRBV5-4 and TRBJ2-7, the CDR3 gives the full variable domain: ETGVTQSPTHLIKTRGQQVTLRCSSQSGHNTVSWYQQALGQGPQFIFQYYREEENGRGNFPPRFSGLQFPNYSSELNVNALELDDSALYLCASSLDLSAGVGEQYFGPGTRLTVT.

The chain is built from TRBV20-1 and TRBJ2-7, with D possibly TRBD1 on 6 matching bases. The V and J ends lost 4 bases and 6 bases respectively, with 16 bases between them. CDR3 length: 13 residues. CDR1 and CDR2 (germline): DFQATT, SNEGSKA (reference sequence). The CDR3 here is CSAIQTSGAEQYF. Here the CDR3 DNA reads TGCAGTGCTATTCAAACCTCAGGGGCCGAGCAGTACTTC.

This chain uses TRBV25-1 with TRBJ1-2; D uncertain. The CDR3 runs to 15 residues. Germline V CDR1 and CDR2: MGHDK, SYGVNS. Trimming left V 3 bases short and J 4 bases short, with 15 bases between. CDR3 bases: TGTGCCAGCAGTGACGAGAACAGCGGGCTCTATGGCTACACCTTC. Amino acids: CASSDENSGLYGYTF.

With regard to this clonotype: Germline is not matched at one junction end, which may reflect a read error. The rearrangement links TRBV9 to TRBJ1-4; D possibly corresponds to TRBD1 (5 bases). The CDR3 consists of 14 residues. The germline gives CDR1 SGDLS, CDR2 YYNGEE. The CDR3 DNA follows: TGTGCCAGCAGCGTAGACCTGGGGGAGGCAAAACTGTTTTTC. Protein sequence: CASSVDLGEAKLFF.

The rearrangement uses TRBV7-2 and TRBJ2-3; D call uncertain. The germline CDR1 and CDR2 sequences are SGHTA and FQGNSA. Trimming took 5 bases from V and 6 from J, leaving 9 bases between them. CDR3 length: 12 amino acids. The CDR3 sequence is CASSREDDTQYF. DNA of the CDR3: TGTGCCAGCAGCCGCGAGGACGATACGCAGTATTTT.

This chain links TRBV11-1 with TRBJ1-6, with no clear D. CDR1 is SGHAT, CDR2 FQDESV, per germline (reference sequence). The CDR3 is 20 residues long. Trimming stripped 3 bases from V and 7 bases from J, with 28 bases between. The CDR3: CASSFLRMGGGYVENSPLHF. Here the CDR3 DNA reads TGTGCCAGCAGCTTCCTCCGGATGGGCGGAGGGTATGTCGAGAATTCACCCCTCCACTTT.

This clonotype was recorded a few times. The CDR3 here is CASSLGSRTEAFF. The CDR3 DNA reads TGTGCCAGCAGCTTAGGGTCAAGAACTGAAGCTTTCTTT. The V and J genes are TRBV7-9 and TRBJ1-1; D is uncertain. CDR3 length equals 13 residues. Trimming took 1 base from V and 5 from J, leaving 8 bases between them. Per germline, CDR1 SEHNR and CDR2 FQNEAQ (reference sequence).

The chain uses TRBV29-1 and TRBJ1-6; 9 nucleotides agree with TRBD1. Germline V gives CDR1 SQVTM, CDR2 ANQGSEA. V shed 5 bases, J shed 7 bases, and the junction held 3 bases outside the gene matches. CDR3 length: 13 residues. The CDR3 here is CSVSDRGNSPLHF. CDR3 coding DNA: TGCAGCGTTTCCGACAGGGGGAATTCACCCCTCCACTTT.

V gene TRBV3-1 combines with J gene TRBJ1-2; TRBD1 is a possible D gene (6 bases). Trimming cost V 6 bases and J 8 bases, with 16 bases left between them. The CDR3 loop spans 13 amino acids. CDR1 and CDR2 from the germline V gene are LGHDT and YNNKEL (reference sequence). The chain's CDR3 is CASSQLDRSGYTF. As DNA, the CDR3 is TGTGCCAGCAGTCAACTAGACAGGTCCGGCTACACCTTC.